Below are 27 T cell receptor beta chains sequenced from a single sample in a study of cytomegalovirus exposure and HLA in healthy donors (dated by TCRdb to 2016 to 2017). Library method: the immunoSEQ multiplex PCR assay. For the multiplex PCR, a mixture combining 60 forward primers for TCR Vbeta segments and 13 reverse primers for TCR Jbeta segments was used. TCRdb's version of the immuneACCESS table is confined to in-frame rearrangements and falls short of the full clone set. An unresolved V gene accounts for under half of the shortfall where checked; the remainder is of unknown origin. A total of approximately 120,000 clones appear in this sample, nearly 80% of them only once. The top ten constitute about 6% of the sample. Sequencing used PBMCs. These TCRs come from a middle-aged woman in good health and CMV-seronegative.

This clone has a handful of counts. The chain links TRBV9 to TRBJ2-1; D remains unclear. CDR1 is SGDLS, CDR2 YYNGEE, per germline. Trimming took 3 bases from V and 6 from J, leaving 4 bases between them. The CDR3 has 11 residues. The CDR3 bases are TGTGCCAGCAGCGCCTCCAATGAGCAGTTCTTC. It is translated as CASSASNEQFF.

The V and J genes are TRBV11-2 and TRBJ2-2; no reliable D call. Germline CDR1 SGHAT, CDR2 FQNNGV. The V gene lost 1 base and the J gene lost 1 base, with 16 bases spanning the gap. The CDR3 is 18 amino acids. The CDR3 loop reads CASSLGWLGEGNTGELFF. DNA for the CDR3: TGTGCCAGCAGCTTAGGGTGGCTCGGAGAAGGGAACACCGGGGAGCTGTTTTTT.

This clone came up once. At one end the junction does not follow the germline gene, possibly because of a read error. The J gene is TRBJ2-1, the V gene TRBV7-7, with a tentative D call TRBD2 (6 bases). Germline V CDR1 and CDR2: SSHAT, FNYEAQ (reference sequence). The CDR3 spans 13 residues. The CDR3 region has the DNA TGTGCTAGCAGTTTAGCTAGCGCCAATGAGCAGTTCTTC. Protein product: CASSLASANEQFF.

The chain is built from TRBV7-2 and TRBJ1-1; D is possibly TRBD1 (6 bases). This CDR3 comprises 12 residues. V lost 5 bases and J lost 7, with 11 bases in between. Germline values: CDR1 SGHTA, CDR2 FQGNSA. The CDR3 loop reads CASSRNRVEAFF. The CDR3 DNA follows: TGTGCCAGCAGCAGAAACAGGGTTGAAGCTTTCTTT.

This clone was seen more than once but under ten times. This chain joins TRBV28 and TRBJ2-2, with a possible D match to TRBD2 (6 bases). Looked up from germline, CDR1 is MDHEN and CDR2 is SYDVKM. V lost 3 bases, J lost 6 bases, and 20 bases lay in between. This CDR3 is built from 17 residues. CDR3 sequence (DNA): TGTGCCAGCAGTTTGTTTTTGGAGGGTCTTTCGCCCGGGGAGCTGTTTTTT. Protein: CASSLFLEGLSPGELFF.

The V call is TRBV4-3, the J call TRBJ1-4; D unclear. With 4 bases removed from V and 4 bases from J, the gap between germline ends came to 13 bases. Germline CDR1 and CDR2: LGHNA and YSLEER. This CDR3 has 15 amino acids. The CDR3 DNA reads TGCGCCAGCAGCCCAAGGTTCGGGATTAATGAAAAACTGTTTTTT. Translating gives CASSPRFGINEKLFF.

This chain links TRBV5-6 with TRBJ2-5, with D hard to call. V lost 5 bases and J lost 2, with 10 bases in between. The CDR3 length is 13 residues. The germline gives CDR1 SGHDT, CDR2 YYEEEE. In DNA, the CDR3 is TGTGCCAGCAGTTTCCAGGCACAAGAGACCCAGTACTTC. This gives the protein CASSFQAQETQYF.

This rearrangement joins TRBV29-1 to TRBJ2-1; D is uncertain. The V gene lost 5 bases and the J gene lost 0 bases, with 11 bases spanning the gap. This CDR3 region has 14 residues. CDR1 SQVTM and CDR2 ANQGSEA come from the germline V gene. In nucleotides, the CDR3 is TGCAGCGTTCTGCGGATGAGCTCCTACAATGAGCAGTTCTTC. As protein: CSVLRMSSYNEQFF.

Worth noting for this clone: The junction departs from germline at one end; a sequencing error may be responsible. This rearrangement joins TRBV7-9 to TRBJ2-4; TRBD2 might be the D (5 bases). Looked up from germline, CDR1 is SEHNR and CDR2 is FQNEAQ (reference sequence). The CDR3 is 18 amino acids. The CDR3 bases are TGTGCCAGCAGTCCGAACGTAGGAGGTCACCTAGCCAAAAACAGTCAGTACTTC. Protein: CASSPNVGGHLAKNSQYF.

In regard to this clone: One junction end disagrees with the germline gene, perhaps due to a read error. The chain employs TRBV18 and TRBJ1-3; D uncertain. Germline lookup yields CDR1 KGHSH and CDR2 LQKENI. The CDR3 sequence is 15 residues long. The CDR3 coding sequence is TGTGCCAGCCCACCGGGCAGGTCCGCCGGAAACACCATATATTTT. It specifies CASPPGRSAGNTIYF.

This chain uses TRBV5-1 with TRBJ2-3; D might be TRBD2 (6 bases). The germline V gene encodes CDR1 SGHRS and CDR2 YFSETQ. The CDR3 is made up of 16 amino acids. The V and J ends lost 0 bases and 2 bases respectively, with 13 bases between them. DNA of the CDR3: TGCGCCAGCAGCTTGGCCGGGGGTTGGGTCACAGATACGCAGTATTTT. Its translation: CASSLAGGWVTDTQYF.

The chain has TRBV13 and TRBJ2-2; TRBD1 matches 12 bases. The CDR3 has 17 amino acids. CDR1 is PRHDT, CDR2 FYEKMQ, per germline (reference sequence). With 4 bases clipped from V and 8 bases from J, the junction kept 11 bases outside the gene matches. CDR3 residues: CASSSSPGQGATGELFF. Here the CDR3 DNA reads TGTGCCAGCAGCTCGTCTCCGGGACAGGGGGCTACGGGGGAGCTGTTTTTT.

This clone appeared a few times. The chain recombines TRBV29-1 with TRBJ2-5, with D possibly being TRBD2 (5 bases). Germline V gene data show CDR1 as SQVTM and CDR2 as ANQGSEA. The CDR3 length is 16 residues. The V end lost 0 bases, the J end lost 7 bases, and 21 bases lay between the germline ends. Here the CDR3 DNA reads TGCAGCGTTGAAGACCCCGGACTCGGAGCTGTTGGGACCCAGTACTTC. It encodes CSVEDPGLGAVGTQYF. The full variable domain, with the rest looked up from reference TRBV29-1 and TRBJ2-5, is SAVISQKPSRDICQRGTSLTIQCQVDSQVTMMFWYRQQPGQSLTLIATANQGSEATYESGFVIDKFPISRPNLTFSTLTVSNMSPEDSSIYLCSVEDPGLGAVGTQYFGPGTRLLVL.

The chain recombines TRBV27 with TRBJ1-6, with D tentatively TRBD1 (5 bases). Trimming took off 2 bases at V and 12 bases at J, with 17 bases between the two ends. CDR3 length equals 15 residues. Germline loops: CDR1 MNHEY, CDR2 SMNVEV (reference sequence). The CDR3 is CASSLVGTSRVPLHF. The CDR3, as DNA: TGTGCCAGCAGTTTAGTGGGGACTAGCAGAGTACCCCTCCACTTT.

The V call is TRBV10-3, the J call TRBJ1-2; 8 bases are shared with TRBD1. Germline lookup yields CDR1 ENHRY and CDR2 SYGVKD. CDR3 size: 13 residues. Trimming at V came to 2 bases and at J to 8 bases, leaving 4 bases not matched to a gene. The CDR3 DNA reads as TGTGCCATCAGTGAGGGACAGGGAGGGGGCTACACCTTC. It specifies CAISEGQGGGYTF.

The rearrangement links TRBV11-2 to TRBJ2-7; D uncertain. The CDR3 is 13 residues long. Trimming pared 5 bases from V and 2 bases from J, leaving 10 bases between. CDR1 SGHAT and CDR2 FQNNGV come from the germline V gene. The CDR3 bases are TGTGCCAGCAGCCTGGGCCTTACCTACGAGCAGTACTTC. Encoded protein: CASSLGLTYEQYF.

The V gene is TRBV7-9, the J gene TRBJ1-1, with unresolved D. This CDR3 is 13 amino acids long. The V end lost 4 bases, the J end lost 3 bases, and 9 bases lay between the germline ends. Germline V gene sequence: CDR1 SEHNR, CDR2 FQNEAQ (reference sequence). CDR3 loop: CASSYQPDTEAFF. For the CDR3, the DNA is TGTGCCAGCAGCTATCAACCGGACACTGAAGCTTTCTTT.

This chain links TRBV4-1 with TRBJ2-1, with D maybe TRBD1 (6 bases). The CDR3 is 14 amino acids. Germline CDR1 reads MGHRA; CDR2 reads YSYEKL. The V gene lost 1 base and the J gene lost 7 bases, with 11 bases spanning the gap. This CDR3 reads CASSQGLRGNEQFF. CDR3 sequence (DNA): TGCGCCAGCAGCCAAGGTCTCAGGGGAAATGAGCAGTTCTTC.

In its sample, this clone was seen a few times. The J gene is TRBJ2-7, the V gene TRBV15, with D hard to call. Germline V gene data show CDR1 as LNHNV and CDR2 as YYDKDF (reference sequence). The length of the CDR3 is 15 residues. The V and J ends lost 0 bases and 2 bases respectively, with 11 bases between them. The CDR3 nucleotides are TGTGCCACCAGCAGAGATGTGGGTGGGCCCTACGAGCAGTACTTC. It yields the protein CATSRDVGGPYEQYF. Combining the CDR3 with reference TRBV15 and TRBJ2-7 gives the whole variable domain DAMVIQNPRYQVTQFGKPVTLSCSQTLNHNVMYWYQQKSSQAPKLLFHYYDKDFNNEADTPDNFQSRRPNTSFCFLDIRSPGLGDTAMYLCATSRDVGGPYEQYFGPGTRLTVT.

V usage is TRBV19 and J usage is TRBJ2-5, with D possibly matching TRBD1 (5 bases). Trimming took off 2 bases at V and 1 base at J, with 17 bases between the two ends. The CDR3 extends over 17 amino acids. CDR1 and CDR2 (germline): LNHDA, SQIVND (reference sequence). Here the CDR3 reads CASSISSAGSAQETQYF. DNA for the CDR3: TGTGCCAGTAGTATAAGTTCTGCAGGGTCTGCCCAAGAGACCCAGTACTTC.

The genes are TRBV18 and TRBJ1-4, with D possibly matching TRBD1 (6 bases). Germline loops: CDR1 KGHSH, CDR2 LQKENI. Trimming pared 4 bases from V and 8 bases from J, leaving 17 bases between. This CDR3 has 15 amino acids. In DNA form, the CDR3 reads TGTGCCAGCTCACTGTCCGGGACAAAATGGGAAAAACTGTTTTTT. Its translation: CASSLSGTKWEKLFF.

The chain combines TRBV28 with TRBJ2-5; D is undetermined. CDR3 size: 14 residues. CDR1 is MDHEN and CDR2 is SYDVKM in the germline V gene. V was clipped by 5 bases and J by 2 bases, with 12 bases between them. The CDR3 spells CASSLNYPQETQYF. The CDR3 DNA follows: TGTGCCAGCAGTCTAAACTATCCACAAGAGACCCAGTACTTC.

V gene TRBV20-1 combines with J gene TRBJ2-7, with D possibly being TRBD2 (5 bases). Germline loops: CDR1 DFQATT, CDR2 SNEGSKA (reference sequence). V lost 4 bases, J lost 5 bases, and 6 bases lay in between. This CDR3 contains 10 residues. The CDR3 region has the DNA TGCAGTGCTACCGGGAACGAGCAGTACTTC. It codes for CSATGNEQYF.

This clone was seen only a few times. CDR3 protein: CASSLAGLARRTDTQYF. CDR3 sequence (DNA): TGTGCCAGCAGCTTAGCCGGTCTAGCGCGCCGCACAGATACGCAGTATTTT. The chain is built from TRBV7-8 and TRBJ2-3; perhaps TRBD2 as D (6 bases). Trimming stripped 0 bases from V and 1 base from J, with 14 bases between. Germline loops: CDR1 SGHVS, CDR2 FQNEAQ. This CDR3 contains 17 residues.

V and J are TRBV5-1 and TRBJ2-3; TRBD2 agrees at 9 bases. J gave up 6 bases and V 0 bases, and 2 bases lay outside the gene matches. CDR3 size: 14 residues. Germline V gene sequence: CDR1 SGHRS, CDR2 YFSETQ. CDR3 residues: CASSLATSGDTQYF. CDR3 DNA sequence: TGCGCCAGCAGCTTGGCAACTAGCGGGGATACGCAGTATTTT. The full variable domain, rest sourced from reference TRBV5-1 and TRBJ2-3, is KAGVTQTPRYLIKTRGQQVTLSCSPISGHRSVSWYQQTPGQGLQFLFEYFSETQRNKGNFPGRFSGRQFSNSRSEMNVSTLELGDSALYLCASSLATSGDTQYFGPGTRLTVL.

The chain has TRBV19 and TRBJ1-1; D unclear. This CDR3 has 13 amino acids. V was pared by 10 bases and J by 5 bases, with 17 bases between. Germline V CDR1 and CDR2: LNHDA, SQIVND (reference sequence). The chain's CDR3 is CATAPGLRTEAFF. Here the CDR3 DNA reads TGTGCCACTGCACCGGGATTGCGAACTGAAGCTTTCTTT. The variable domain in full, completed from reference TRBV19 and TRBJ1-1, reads DGGITQSPKYLFRKEGQNVTLSCEQNLNHDAMYWYRQDPGQGLRLIYYSQIVNDFQKGDIAEGYSVSREKKESFPLTVTSAQKNPTAFYLCATAPGLRTEAFFGQGTRLTVV.

The DNA for the CDR3 is TGTGCCAGCAGTTTAGTAGGGGCGAATGGCTACACCTTC. Its protein is CASSLVGANGYTF. This chain uses TRBV27 with TRBJ1-2, with a weak D call TRBD1 (5 bases). V was cut by 2 bases and J by 6 bases, with 10 bases left in between. Germline values: CDR1 MNHEY, CDR2 SMNVEV (reference sequence). CDR3 length: 13 amino acids.